This T cell receptor beta chain was identified in a study of blood T cell repertoires in COVID-19 (dated by TCRdb to the early 2020s). As for the study more broadly: The collaborator samples originated in the United States, Italy and Spain and spanned the acute and convalescent phases of COVID-19. The prospective study material was composed of cDNA or gDNA derived from T cells, B-cell-depleted T cells, or PBMCs. Deeply sampled blood TCRbeta repertoires from subjects exposed to, actively infected with, or recovered from COVID-19 were included in the dataset. The repertoires were released in a freely available public database intended as a resource for research on the immune response to SARS-CoV-2. The samples were drawn from two sources: the first 160 participants of the ongoing ImmuneRACE study, and 950 to 1,500 subjects contributed by 6 global collaborators. Nearly every sample came with metadata listing a de-identified subject ID, COVID-19 status, age in years and sex. HLA class I and class II types, where available, came from metadata supplied by the sample provider rather than from assay-based typing. Here is what the overall study found, with its caveats: The quantity of clinical and demographic metadata differed by source and by participant and was supplied without curation.

The CDR3, cysteine through phenylalanine, is 20 amino acids long. This entry keeps only the CDR3 DNA: 60 bases, framed from base 1. Each collaborating institution followed its own protocols to collect whole blood in K2EDTA tubes. For TCRbeta analysis, collaborator samples were shipped as frozen whole blood, as isolated PBMCs, or as DNA extracted from either sample type. As to this clone: Its binding antigen is unknown. Within one base of it there is no much larger clone, and no base qualities were kept.

TCRbeta CDR3 regions were amplified from genomic DNA by means of the immunoSEQ Assay, a bias-controlled multiplex PCR. In the source study's methods: Within the assay, amplification of reference gene primers was used to estimate how many nucleated cells each sample contained. To quantify the absolute abundance of each unique TCRbeta CDR3 rearrangement, sequence reads were collapsed and filtered. Productive Simpson clonality was computed per sample as the square root of Simpson's diversity index over productive rearrangements. TCRdb retrieved this table from immuneACCESS and kept in-frame rearrangements only. Not all clones are present; in checked studies, unresolved V genes account for under half, and no reason is known for the remainder. The V and J calls and the clone size are those of that table, but D and trimming were determined from the DNA. Across this sample there are 80,000 to 130,000 clones, with roughly 86% seen only once. The biggest ten clones account for about 6.5% of the sample.

Sequencing was done on a sample of peripheral blood. The V gene is TRBV21-1 and the J gene is TRBJ2-1; the D call TRBD2 from the table was never checked on the DNA. TRBV21-1 is a pseudogene segment. The receptor was derived from a woman aged 55-70 years with acute or convalescent COVID-19. The sequence in DNA is TGTGCCAGCCTCCGTGGGTCCCGTAGCCTAGCTCCCGAAGGTTGCAATGAGCAGTTCTTC. Translated, it gives CASLRGSRSLAPEGCNEQFF.